The next 31 T cell receptor beta chains were all read from a single sample in a study of blood T cell repertoires in COVID-19. Here immunoSEQ multiplex PCR was the method, and the copy in TCRdb shows in-frame clones only, minus some. The sample lists some 250,000 clones; 80% to 85% were seen once. Sequencing was performed on peripheral blood. The receptors were sampled from a woman aged 55-70 years with active or convalescent COVID-19.

V and J are TRBV12-3 or TRBV12-4 and TRBJ1-2, with D unresolved. V lost 7 bases and J 7 bases, leaving 16 bases between the germline ends. This CDR3 spans 13 amino acids. The chain's CDR3 is CASTTVAALGYTF. The DNA of the CDR3 is TGTGCCAGCACCACGGTCGCCGCCCTTGGCTACACCTTC.

The chain carries TRBV2 and TRBJ2-1, with 9 bases that match TRBD2. After removal of 2 bases from V and 13 bases from J, the junction contained 6 bases not matched to a gene. The CDR3 is made up of 13 amino acids. Germline CDR1 SNHLY, CDR2 FYNNEI. CDR3 coding DNA: TGTGCCAGCAGTGAATTGGCTAGCGGGGCCCAGTTCTTC. Translating gives CASSELASGAQFF.

This clone has a handful of counts. V and J are TRBV4-3 and TRBJ1-6; 9 bases map to TRBD1. The CDR3 runs to 15 residues. CDR1 is LGHNA, CDR2 YSLEER, per germline. J gave up 7 bases and V 1 base, and 2 bases lay outside the gene matches. The CDR3 nucleotides read TGCGCCAGCAGCCAAGGGGACAGGGCAAATTCACCCCTCCACTTT. Residues: CASSQGDRANSPLHF.

The rearrangement links TRBV5-1 to TRBJ2-5; TRBD2 might be the D (5 bases). The germline CDR1 and CDR2 sequences are SGHRS and YFSETQ. This CDR3 spans 14 amino acids. Trimming cost V 1 base and J 5 bases, with 12 bases left between them. CDR3 DNA: TGCGCCAGCAGCTTGTTCCCTAGCAGGGAGACCCAGTACTTC. Amino acid sequence: CASSLFPSRETQYF.

The chain joins TRBV9 to TRBJ2-3; TRBD2 aligns across 7 bases. The CDR3 runs 15 residues. Germline V gene sequence: CDR1 SGDLS, CDR2 YYNGEE. Trimming removed 4 bases from V and 3 bases from J; junction bases left unmatched: 8. CDR3 loop: CASSPSGGVTDTQYF. The CDR3 DNA sequence: TGTGCCAGCAGCCCCTCTGGGGGGGTTACAGATACGCAGTATTTT.

The chain combines TRBV7-8 with TRBJ1-5, with D possibly TRBD1 on 5 matching bases. Trimming removed 8 bases at V and 3 bases at J, with 14 bases between. The CDR3 totals 14 residues. The germline V gene encodes CDR1 SGHVS and CDR2 FQNEAQ. The CDR3: CASGGGRANQPQHF. Written as DNA, the CDR3 is TGTGCCAGCGGGGGGGGACGGGCCAATCAGCCCCAGCATTTT.

V and J are TRBV5-1 and TRBJ1-1, with 7 bases identical to TRBD1. Germline-derived CDR1 and CDR2 are SGHRS and YFSETQ. Unmatched junction bases numbered 3, after V lost 0 bases and J lost 7 bases. The CDR3 has 13 residues. Written as DNA, the CDR3 is TGCGCCAGCAGCTTGGGACAGGGCCGTGAAGCTTTCTTT. It codes for CASSLGQGREAFF.

The chain recombines TRBV18 with TRBJ1-2; the match to TRBD1 covers 10 bases. The CDR3 spans 13 residues. The ends lost 5 bases at V and 6 bases at J; junction bases unmatched: 3. Germline CDR1 KGHSH, CDR2 LQKENI. CDR3 coding DNA: TGTGCCAGCTCATCGGGACAGGGGAATGGCTACACCTTC. Translating it yields CASSSGQGNGYTF.

The chain has TRBV2 and TRBJ1-4; TRBD1 is a possible D gene (5 bases). There are 14 residues in the CDR3. Trimming shortened V by 1 base and J by 7 bases, and 10 bases separated the two germline ends. CDR1 and CDR2 from the germline V gene are SNHLY and FYNNEI. CDR3 sequence reads: CASSEGGHSEKLFF. CDR3 nucleotide sequence: TGTGCCAGCAGTGAAGGGGGCCATAGTGAAAAACTGTTTTTT.

The V gene is TRBV11-3, the J gene TRBJ1-3; a possible D gene is TRBD1 (5 bases). The germline V gene encodes CDR1 SGHNT and CDR2 YENEEA. The CDR3 consists of 16 residues. Between the trimmed V and J ends, which lost 4 bases and 0 bases, there was a span of 13 bases. CDR3 nucleotide sequence: TGTGCCAGCAGCTCGCATGACAGCCTCTCTGGAAACACCATATATTTT. Its protein is CASSSHDSLSGNTIYF.

The chain employs TRBV3-1 (or the pseudogene TRBV3-2) and TRBJ2-1; a possible D gene is TRBD1 (5 bases). The germline V and J ends were trimmed by 1 base and 5 bases, with 12 bases remaining between them. Germline V gene lookup returns CDR1 LGHDT and CDR2 YNNKEL (reference sequence). The CDR3 spans 15 residues. This chain's CDR3 is CASSQAWGQNNEQFF. The CDR3 coding sequence is TGTGCCAGCAGCCAAGCTTGGGGCCAGAACAATGAGCAGTTCTTC.

J is TRBJ2-7 and V is TRBV6-2 or TRBV6-3, with a tentative D call TRBD2 (5 bases). V dropped 3 bases and J dropped 0 bases, with 9 bases sitting between them. The germline V gene encodes CDR1 MNHEY and CDR2 SVGEGT. This CDR3 contains 14 residues. The DNA for the CDR3 is TGTGCCAGCAGTTATCGGGGATACTCCTACGAGCAGTACTTC. Translated: CASSYRGYSYEQYF.

The chain links TRBV18 to TRBJ2-2; TRBD1 agrees at 7 bases. There are 13 residues in the CDR3. The ends lost 3 bases at V and 8 bases at J; junction bases unmatched: 3. The germline V gene has CDR1 KGHSH and CDR2 LQKENI. The CDR3 DNA is TGTGCCAGCTCACCGCTGGGACAGGGGGAGCTGTTTTTT. It is translated as CASSPLGQGELFF.

This chain connects TRBV10-3 to TRBJ2-5; tentatively, D is TRBD2 (5 bases). The germline V and J ends were trimmed by 7 bases and 5 bases, with 17 bases remaining between them. The germline CDR1 and CDR2 sequences are ENHRY and SYGVKD. The CDR3 consists of 14 residues. CDR3 protein: CAIKAGIDGETQYF. The DNA of the CDR3 is TGTGCCATCAAGGCCGGGATTGATGGGGAGACCCAGTACTTC.

The chain joins TRBV6-2 or TRBV6-3 to TRBJ2-3; tentative D call: TRBD2 (6 bases). The germline V gene encodes CDR1 MNHEY and CDR2 SVGEGT. The CDR3 length is 12 residues. Trimming took off 6 bases at V and 10 bases at J, with 14 bases between the two ends. This CDR3 is CASSPRLVPQYF. In nucleotides, the CDR3 is TGTGCCAGCAGCCCCCGACTAGTACCGCAGTATTTT.

The chain carries TRBV5-4 and TRBJ2-7; maybe TRBD1 (5 bases). Germline assignment: CDR1 SGHNT and CDR2 YYREEE (reference sequence). The V end lost 0 bases, the J end lost 4 bases, and 17 bases lay between the germline ends. This CDR3 comprises 16 residues. Written as DNA, the CDR3 is TGTGCCAGCAGCTTGGATTGGGGCCTGATGTCGTACGAGCAGTACTTC. Protein: CASSLDWGLMSYEQYF.

The chain employs TRBV6-2 or TRBV6-3 and TRBJ1-6; D gene ambiguous. This CDR3 has 15 amino acids. The germline gives CDR1 MNHEY, CDR2 SVGEGT. V lost 2 bases and J 12 bases, leaving 17 bases between the germline ends. The CDR3 loop is CASSYTGLVGVPLHF. The CDR3 DNA reads TGTGCCAGCAGTTACACCGGACTTGTTGGCGTACCCCTCCACTTT.

V usage is TRBV7-8 and J usage is TRBJ1-2; 7 bases agree with TRBD1. The CDR3 consists of 17 residues. The germline CDR1 and CDR2 sequences are SGHVS and FQNEAQ. J gave up 2 bases and V 4 bases, and 13 bases lay outside the gene matches. This chain's CDR3 is CASSSGRGLGQNYGYTF. The CDR3 DNA reads as TGTGCCAGCAGCTCGGGCAGGGGGTTGGGACAAAACTATGGCTACACCTTC.

The rearrangement joins TRBV2 to TRBJ1-1; 11 nucleotides agree with TRBD1. Germline lookup yields CDR1 SNHLY and CDR2 FYNNEI. The CDR3 sequence is 15 residues long. The V and J ends lost 5 bases and 4 bases, in that order; junction bases with no gene match: 6. CDR3 sequence: CASSPRTGGSTEAFF. In DNA form, the CDR3 reads TGTGCCAGCAGTCCCCGGACAGGGGGCTCCACTGAAGCTTTCTTT.

The V gene is TRBV10-3, the J gene TRBJ1-5; 7 bases match TRBD1. The germline V gene encodes CDR1 ENHRY and CDR2 SYGVKD. V gave up 6 bases and J gave up 6 bases; unmatched junction bases: 8. The CDR3 contains 14 residues. The CDR3, as DNA: TGTGCCATCAGCCCCGGCACAGGGGTTCAGCCCCAGCATTTT. This translates into CAISPGTGVQPQHF.

CDR3 bases: TGTGCCAGCAGTGACCGACAGGCCTATAATTCACCCCTCCACTTT. Protein sequence: CASSDRQAYNSPLHF. The chain carries TRBV6-1 and TRBJ1-6; TRBD1 might be the D (6 bases). Trimming left V 3 bases short and J 2 bases short, with 8 bases between. CDR1 MNHNS and CDR2 SASEGT come from the germline V gene. The CDR3 runs to 15 residues.

The chain has TRBV19 and TRBJ1-2; D gene uncertain. From germline, CDR1 is LNHDA and CDR2 SQIVND (reference sequence). The CDR3 is made up of 15 amino acids. V lost 4 bases and J lost 6, with 18 bases in between. This CDR3 is CASSTWTAGADGYTF. CDR3 DNA: TGTGCCAGTAGTACCTGGACTGCCGGAGCGGATGGCTACACCTTC.

J is TRBJ2-7 and V is TRBV4-3, with 7 bases lining up with TRBD2. V trimming: 0 bases; J trimming: 6 bases; junction bases outside the gene matches: 8. There are 15 residues in the CDR3. Germline V gene sequence: CDR1 LGHNA, CDR2 YSLEER. The DNA for the CDR3 is TGCGCCAGCAGCCAAGATACGGGACTACGGGGCGAGCAGTACTTC. It is translated as CASSQDTGLRGEQYF.

This clone was seen a single time. J is TRBJ2-5 and V is TRBV4-1; 11 positions match TRBD2. V gave up 4 bases and J gave up 4 bases; unmatched junction bases: 17. Germline assignment: CDR1 MGHRA and CDR2 YSYEKL. This CDR3 is 19 amino acids long. The CDR3 bases are TGCGCCAGCAGCCTGGGGGAGCGGGGTAGCGGGGGGGCCGGAGAGACCCAGTACTTC. Its protein is CASSLGERGSGGAGETQYF.

This clone appeared a single time. The J gene is TRBJ1-1, the V gene TRBV6-2 or TRBV6-3; 7 bases map to TRBD1. The CDR3 has 14 amino acids. CDR1 is MNHEY and CDR2 is SVGEGT in the germline V gene. Unmatched junction bases numbered 4, after V lost 6 bases and J lost 0 bases. CDR3 nucleotides: TGTGCCAGCAGCCAGGGACAGCTGAACACTGAAGCTTTCTTT. Protein: CASSQGQLNTEAFF.

The chain recombines TRBV11-1 with TRBJ2-1; D remains unclear. Germline CDR1 reads SGHAT; CDR2 reads FQDESV (reference sequence). The CDR3 sequence is 15 residues long. Deletions cut 1 base from V and 6 bases from J, with 13 bases between. CDR3 protein: CASSLVLGEANEQFF. CDR3 sequence (DNA): TGTGCCAGCAGCTTAGTTTTAGGTGAGGCCAATGAGCAGTTCTTC.

This clone appeared a few times. The J gene is TRBJ2-2, the V gene TRBV6-5; 7 bases agree with TRBD1. Germline lookup yields CDR1 MNHEY and CDR2 SVGAGI. The CDR3 sequence is 14 residues long. The ends lost 6 bases at V and 7 bases at J; junction bases unmatched: 8. DNA of the CDR3: TGTGCCAGCAGACGACAGACAGGGAGCGGGGAGCTGTTTTTT. Protein product: CASRRQTGSGELFF.

The CDR3 sequence: CASSPRGAGGGSNQPQHF. CDR3 DNA sequence: TGTGCCAGTAGCCCTCGAGGGGCAGGGGGCGGGAGCAATCAGCCCCAGCATTTT. The V call is TRBV19, the J call TRBJ1-5; TRBD1 agrees at 8 bases. CDR1 is LNHDA and CDR2 is SQIVND in the germline V gene (reference sequence). V trimming: 6 bases; J trimming: 1 base; junction bases outside the gene matches: 14. The CDR3 extends over 18 amino acids.

The V call is TRBV3-1 (or the pseudogene TRBV3-2), the J call TRBJ1-2; perhaps TRBD1 as D (6 bases). Germline V gives CDR1 LGHDT, CDR2 YNNKEL (reference sequence). The CDR3 is 14 amino acids. V lost 0 bases and J lost 8, with 13 bases in between. CDR3 DNA: TGTGCCAGCAGCCAAGAAGGGGGAATAGGCGGCTACACCTTC. Encoded protein: CASSQEGGIGGYTF.

The chain joins TRBV15 to TRBJ2-1, with 10 bases aligning to TRBD2. Germline lookup yields CDR1 LNHNV and CDR2 YYDKDF (reference sequence). The length of the CDR3 is 16 residues. The V segment lost 1 base and the J segment 3 bases; nucleotides outside the gene matches: 3. The CDR3, as DNA: TGTGCCACCAGCAGAGCCGGGACTAGCGTCTACAATGAGCAGTTCTTC. Its translation is CATSRAGTSVYNEQFF.

The rearrangement joins TRBV10-3 to TRBJ2-1; 7 bases agree with TRBD2. This CDR3 has 14 residues. Germline CDR1 is ENHRY and CDR2 is SYGVKD. J was trimmed by 1 base and V by 6 bases; bases with no gene match: 3. The CDR3 nucleotides read TGTGCCATCAGCAGCGGGGATTCCTACAATGAGCAGTTCTTC. It encodes CAISSGDSYNEQFF.